The following is a T cell receptor (beta chain) sequence with its context. No antigen is known for it. The length of the CDR3 is 14 residues. Germline-derived CDR1 and CDR2 are SQVTM and ANQGSEA. With the 5' RACE reads reprocessed, TCRdb shows one record per CDR3 protein and no DNA. Listed are hundreds of thousands of distinct CDR3 sequences; about 5% falls within the top ten. The entry originates in a study of monozygotic twins with inflammatory bowel disease. Points from the study as a whole: In these data, no single strong IBD-associated signal or clonotype received support.

The sequencing sample was made of blood. This receptor was taken from a human donor with ulcerative colitis or Crohn's disease, or a healthy co-twin of an affected twin (not recorded which). The genes are TRBV29-1 and TRBJ1-2; the D call of TRBD1 rests on TCRdb alone, since no DNA is present to check it. This CDR3 is CSVGTGGYSGGYTF. Drawing the rest from reference TRBV29-1 and TRBJ1-2, the complete variable domain is SAVISQKPSRDICQRGTSLTIQCQVDSQVTMMFWYRQQPGQSLTLIATANQGSEATYESGFVIDKFPISRPNLTFSTLTVSNMSPEDSSIYLCSVGTGGYSGGYTFGSGTRLTVV.